This T cell receptor beta chain was recovered during a study of neurological immune-mediated disorders. Overall study results and limits: One related-CDR3 cluster, found by phylogenetic grouping, held repertoires of 18 of 34 multiple sclerosis patients and is a possible signature. Neither clinical nor MRI features were found to be associated with the multiple sclerosis repertoire cluster.

Each TCR transcript was tagged with a 10-nucleotide random UMI during 5'RACE. MiXCR, run by TCRdb on the 5' RACE reads, gives a single entry per CDR3 protein. The sample lists around 94,000 distinct CDR3 sequences; 3.5% were seen once. This clonotype was recorded at least ten times. Antigen: not known. Germline trimming cut 5 bases from V and 4 bases from J; bases unmatched to any gene: 13. This CDR3 is built from 17 residues. The germline gives CDR1 MNHEY, CDR2 SVGEGT. The V and J genes are TRBV6-2 or TRBV6-3 and TRBJ2-3, with 9 nucleotides matching TRBD1. The material sequenced was PBMCs. The receptor's source is a woman aged 18-29 years with multiple sclerosis. Here the CDR3 reads CASSDRSGTGLADTQYF. CDR3 DNA: TGTGCCAGCAGTGACCGCTCCGGGACAGGGCTGGCAGATACGCAGTATTTT.